The 14 T cell receptor beta chains below come from one sample, sequenced in a study of graft-versus-host responses after intestinal transplantation. No antigens are known for them. Assay used: immunoSEQ multiplex PCR; TCRdb lists only in-frame clones, some missing. The table records about 110,000 clones, around 94% of them present only once. Sequencing was performed on unstimulated CD8+ T cells sorted from spleen or lymph node cells, taken before transplant. Every receptor here comes from a human donor who was the organ donor for an intestinal transplant.

The chain uses TRBV4-2 and TRBJ2-1, with D maybe TRBD1 (5 bases). Per the germline V gene, CDR1 is LGHNA and CDR2 is YNFKEQ. The CDR3 has 17 amino acids. V shed 5 bases and J shed 0 bases, with 17 bases lying between them. CDR3 amino acids: CASSSPGFLSSYNEQFF. For the CDR3, the DNA is TGTGCCAGCAGCTCCCCAGGGTTTCTCAGCTCCTACAATGAGCAGTTCTTC.

The CDR3, as DNA: TGTGCCTGGAGTGGGGACGATCGATATGGCTACACCTTC. It codes for CAWSGDDRYGYTF. The chain uses TRBV30 and TRBJ1-2; tentative D call: TRBD1 (5 bases). CDR1 is GTSNPN, CDR2 SVGIG, per germline (reference sequence). V lost 1 base and J 5 bases, leaving 11 bases between the germline ends. The CDR3 loop spans 13 amino acids.

The chain couples TRBV6-5 to TRBJ2-5; unclear D gene. V shed 2 bases and J shed 5 bases, with 12 bases lying between them. Germline V CDR1 and CDR2: MNHEY, SVGAGI. There are 14 residues in the CDR3. CDR3 DNA: TGTGCCAGCAGTTACCGCCACACGGCGGAGACCCAGTACTTC. It yields the protein CASSYRHTAETQYF.

The chain has TRBV6-5 and TRBJ2-7; 10 nucleotides match TRBD2. J lost 3 bases, V lost 4 bases, and 3 bases had no gene match. Germline CDR1 reads MNHEY; CDR2 reads SVGAGI. This CDR3 is 14 amino acids long. The CDR3: CASSWTSGFYEQYF. Written as DNA, the CDR3 is TGTGCCAGCAGTTGGACTAGCGGTTTCTACGAGCAGTACTTC.

The chain recombines TRBV7-2 with TRBJ2-1; 7 nucleotides align to TRBD2. With V trimmed by 6 bases and J by 7 bases, 3 bases remained unmatched. The CDR3 runs 12 residues. In germline, CDR1 is SGHTA, CDR2 FQGNSA. CDR3 amino acids: CASSRAGNEQFF. The CDR3 region has the DNA TGTGCCAGCAGTCGAGCGGGAAATGAGCAGTTCTTC.

DNA for the CDR3: TGTGCCAGCAGTTTATCTGCGGGCTACTCCTATAATTCACCCCTCCACTTT. Protein product: CASSLSAGYSYNSPLHF. This chain connects TRBV27 to TRBJ1-6, with D unclear. The germline V gene encodes CDR1 MNHEY and CDR2 SMNVEV (reference sequence). The CDR3 length is 17 residues. Trimming took off 0 bases at V and 0 bases at J, with 9 bases between the two ends.

This chain links TRBV6-8 with TRBJ2-7, with TRBD2 identical over 13 bases. The CDR3 runs to 17 residues. Germline assignment: CDR1 MNHGY and CDR2 SAAAGT. J was trimmed by 3 bases and V by 5 bases; bases with no gene match: 10. CDR3 coding DNA: TGTGCCAGCAGTCCCGGACTAGCGGGAGATTATTTCTACGAGCAGTACTTC. Translated: CASSPGLAGDYFYEQYF.

In DNA, the CDR3 is TGTGCCAGCAGTTTTCGACTGGGTGCCTACGAGCAGTACTTC. It yields the protein CASSFRLGAYEQYF. J is TRBJ2-7 and V is TRBV28; D call uncertain. Germline V lookup: CDR1 MDHEN, CDR2 SYDVKM. V lost 3 bases and J 2 bases, leaving 11 bases between the germline ends. The CDR3 consists of 14 residues.

V is TRBV7-9 and J is TRBJ2-7; D unresolved. Germline CDR1 reads SEHNR; CDR2 reads FQNEAQ (reference sequence). The CDR3 has 14 residues. V lost 5 bases to trimming and J lost 3 bases, with 14 bases between them. The CDR3 sequence is CASSQPARDYEQYF. For the CDR3, the DNA is TGTGCCAGCAGCCAACCGGCTCGCGACTACGAGCAGTACTTC.

CDR3 protein: CASIHGSSGPPLWQYF. The CDR3 coding sequence is TGCGCCAGCATCCACGGGTCGTCAGGGCCCCCGTTGTGGCAGTACTTC. The chain has TRBV10-1 and TRBJ2-7; possibly TRBD1 for D (5 bases). V was trimmed by 7 bases and J by 9 bases, leaving 28 bases between them. Germline V CDR1 and CDR2: WNHNN, SYGVQD (reference sequence). The CDR3 contains 16 residues.

The chain employs TRBV11-2 and TRBJ2-7, with D possibly being TRBD2 (6 bases). This CDR3 comprises 14 residues. Germline CDR1 SGHAT, CDR2 FQNNGV. The V and J ends lost 1 base and 0 bases respectively, with 7 bases between them. CDR3 DNA: TGTGCCAGCAGCTTAGCGGGGGACTCCTACGAGCAGTACTTC. Protein: CASSLAGDSYEQYF.

The sample holds one count of this clone. The chain combines TRBV19 with TRBJ1-1; D is uncertain. V lost 7 bases and J lost 1, with 13 bases in between. This CDR3 is 14 amino acids long. From germline, CDR1 is LNHDA and CDR2 SQIVND (reference sequence). The CDR3 nucleotides read TGTGCCAGTAACCCGATTGCCGGGAACACTGAAGCTTTCTTT. This sequence encodes CASNPIAGNTEAFF.

The V and J genes are TRBV9 and TRBJ1-1; unclear D gene. Germline V gene sequence: CDR1 SGDLS, CDR2 YYNGEE. Deletions cut 2 bases from V and 5 bases from J, with 10 bases between. This CDR3 region has 13 residues. CDR3 protein: CASSVGWLTEAFF. In DNA, the CDR3 is TGTGCCAGCAGCGTGGGGTGGCTGACTGAAGCTTTCTTT.

This clone was recorded only once. The gene calls are TRBV7-8 and TRBJ2-1, with TRBD2 matching over 8 bases. Per the germline V gene, CDR1 is SGHVS and CDR2 is FQNEAQ. The CDR3 loop spans 14 amino acids. Unmatched junction bases numbered 4, after V lost 1 base and J lost 8 bases. CDR3 sequence reads: CASSLGLALHEQFF. Here the CDR3 DNA reads TGTGCCAGCAGCTTAGGACTAGCGCTCCATGAGCAGTTCTTC.